This TCR beta chain was sequenced in a study of post-analysis software for immune sequencing data. Unique molecular identifiers were present in the TCR beta cDNA libraries. Around 500,000 cDNA molecules were obtained from approximately 1 to 10 million T cells. TCRdb reanalysed the PCR reads using MiXCR and keeps one entry per CDR3 protein. The data contain approximately 440,000 distinct CDR3 sequences, 40% to 55% of them singletons. V lost 5 bases and J 5 bases, leaving 18 bases between the germline ends. Germline V CDR1 and CDR2: SEHNR, FQNEAQ (reference sequence). The CDR3 runs to 15 residues. Study-wide results and caveats: Comparison with controls showed significantly lower normalized Chao1 diversity in multiple sclerosis patients. Controls showed lower frequencies than patients for 4 or 5 TRBV segments, and TRBV5-6, TRBV5-1 and TRBV20-1 were among these.

Remarks on this clonotype: Its antigen remains unknown.

The origin of this receptor is a girl aged 10-17 years with multiple sclerosis. Sequenced: blood. V is TRBV7-9 and J is TRBJ2-5; maybe TRBD1 (6 bases). The CDR3 sequence: CASSPRTNRGETQYF. The DNA for the CDR3 is TGTGCCAGCAGCCCCAGGACGAATAGGGGGGAGACCCAGTACTTC. Drawing the rest from reference TRBV7-9 and TRBJ2-5, the complete variable domain is DTGVSQNPRHKITKRGQNVTFRCDPISEHNRLYWYRQTLGQGPEFLTYFQNEAQLEKSRLLSDRFSAERPKGSFSTLEIQRTEQGDSAMYLCASSPRTNRGETQYFGPGTRLLVL.